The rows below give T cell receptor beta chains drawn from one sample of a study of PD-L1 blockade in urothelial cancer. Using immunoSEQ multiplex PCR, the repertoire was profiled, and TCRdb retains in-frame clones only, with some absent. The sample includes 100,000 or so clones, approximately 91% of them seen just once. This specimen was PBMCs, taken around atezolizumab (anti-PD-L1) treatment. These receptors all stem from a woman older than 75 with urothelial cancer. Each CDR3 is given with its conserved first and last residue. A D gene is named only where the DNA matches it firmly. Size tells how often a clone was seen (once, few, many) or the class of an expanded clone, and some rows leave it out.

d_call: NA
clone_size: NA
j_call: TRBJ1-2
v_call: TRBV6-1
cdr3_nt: TGTGCCAGCAGTGAATCTGTTGACAGCTCTAACTATGGCTACACCTTC
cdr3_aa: CASSESVDSSNYGYTF

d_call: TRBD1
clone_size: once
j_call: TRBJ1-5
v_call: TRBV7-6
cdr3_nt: TGTGCCAGCAGCGTAGGGACAGGGGAGGATCAGCCCCAGCATTTT
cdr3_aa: CASSVGTGEDQPQHF

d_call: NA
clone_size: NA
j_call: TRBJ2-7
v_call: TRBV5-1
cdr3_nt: TGCGCCAGCAGCGGGGGCTGGCGAGATACCTACGAGCAGTACTTC
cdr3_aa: CASSGGWRDTYEQYF

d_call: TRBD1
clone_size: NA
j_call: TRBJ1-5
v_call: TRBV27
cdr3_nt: TGTGCCAGCAGTACCCTCGGACAGGGCGGGCAGCCCCAGCATTTT
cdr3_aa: CASSTLGQGGQPQHF

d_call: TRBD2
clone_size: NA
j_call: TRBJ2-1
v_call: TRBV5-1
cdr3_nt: TGCGCCAGCAGCTTGGATGGGGGAGGGATCAATGAGCAGTTCTTC
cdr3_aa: CASSLDGGGINEQFF

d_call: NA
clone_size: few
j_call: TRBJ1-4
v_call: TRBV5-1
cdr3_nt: TGCGCCAGCAGCCCCAATACGGGAACTACTAATGAAAAACTGTTTTTT
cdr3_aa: CASSPNTGTTNEKLFF

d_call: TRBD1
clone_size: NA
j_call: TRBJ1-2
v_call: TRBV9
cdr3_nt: TGTGCCAGCAGCGCCGGACAGGGGGTCGGGTATGGCTACACCTTC
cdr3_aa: CASSAGQGVGYGYTF

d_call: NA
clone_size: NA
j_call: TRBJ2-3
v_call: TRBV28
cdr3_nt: TGTGCCAGCAGTTTCCAGACTACCACAGATACGCAGTATTTT
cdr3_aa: CASSFQTTTDTQYF

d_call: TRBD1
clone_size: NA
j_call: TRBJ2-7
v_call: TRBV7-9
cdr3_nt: TGTGCCAGCAGCAGGGACGGACAGGGCCTGAACGAGCAGTACTTC
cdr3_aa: CASSRDGQGLNEQYF

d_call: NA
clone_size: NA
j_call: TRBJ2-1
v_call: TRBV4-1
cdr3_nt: TGCGCCAGCAGCCCACCCGGAGTTGGTGAGCAGTTCTTC
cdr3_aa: CASSPPGVGEQFF

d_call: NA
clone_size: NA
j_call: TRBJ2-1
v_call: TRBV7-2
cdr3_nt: TGTGCCAGCAGCCCGATCCTAGGACTAAGAAATGAGCAGTTCTTC
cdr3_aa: CASSPILGLRNEQFF